This T cell receptor beta chain derives from a study of CD8 T cells in ankylosing spondylitis. With 5 bases removed from V and 10 bases from J, the gap between germline ends came to 23 bases. The CDR3 extends over 15 amino acids. This clonotype was detected once. What it recognizes is unknown. TCRdb reanalysed the 5' RACE reads using MiXCR and keeps one entry per CDR3 protein. Among approximately 250,000 distinct CDR3 sequences listed, around 32% were seen once. Study conclusions and caveats: Disease-linked clones were reportedly significantly enriched in matched ankylosing spondylitis synovial fluid. Within peripheral blood, clones linked to disease were CD8+ and relatively rare. Characteristic of ankylosing spondylitis blood, it appeared, was a TCR beta motif comprising roughly 8 highly homologous variants.

The chain carries TRBV12-3 or TRBV12-4 and TRBJ2-5; possible D gene TRBD2, 5 bases. Sequencing was performed on blood, either unsorted or a sorted T cell fraction (not recorded which). The receptor was isolated from a male donor with ankylosing spondylitis or in good health (not recorded which). In nucleotides, the CDR3 is TGTGCCAGCAGTCAGTACCTGTCCCTCCACGGGGACCAGTACTTC. Amino acid sequence: CASSQYLSLHGDQYF.